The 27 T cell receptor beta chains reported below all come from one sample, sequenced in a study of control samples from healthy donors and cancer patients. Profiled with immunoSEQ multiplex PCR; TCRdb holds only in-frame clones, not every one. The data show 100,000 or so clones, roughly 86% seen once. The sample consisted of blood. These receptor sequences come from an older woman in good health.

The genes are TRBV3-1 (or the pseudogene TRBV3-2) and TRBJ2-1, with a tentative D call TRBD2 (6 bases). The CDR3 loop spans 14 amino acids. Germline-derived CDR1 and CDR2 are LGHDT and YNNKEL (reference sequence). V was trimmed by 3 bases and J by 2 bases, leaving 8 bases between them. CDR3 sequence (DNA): TGTGCCAGCAGCCATAGCGGCCCCTACAATGAGCAGTTCTTC. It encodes CASSHSGPYNEQFF.

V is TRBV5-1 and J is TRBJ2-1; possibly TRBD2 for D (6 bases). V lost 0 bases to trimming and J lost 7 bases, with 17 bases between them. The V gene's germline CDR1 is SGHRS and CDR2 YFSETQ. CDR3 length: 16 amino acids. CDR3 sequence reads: CASSLVGLALKNEQFF. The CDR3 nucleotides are TGCGCCAGCAGCTTGGTGGGCCTAGCGTTAAAGAATGAGCAGTTCTTC.

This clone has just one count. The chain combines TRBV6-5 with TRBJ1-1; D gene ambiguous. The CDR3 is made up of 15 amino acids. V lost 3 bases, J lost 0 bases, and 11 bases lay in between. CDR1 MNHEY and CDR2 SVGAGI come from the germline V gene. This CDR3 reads CASSYGPPLNTEAFF. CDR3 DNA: TGTGCCAGCAGTTATGGGCCCCCGTTGAACACTGAAGCTTTCTTT.

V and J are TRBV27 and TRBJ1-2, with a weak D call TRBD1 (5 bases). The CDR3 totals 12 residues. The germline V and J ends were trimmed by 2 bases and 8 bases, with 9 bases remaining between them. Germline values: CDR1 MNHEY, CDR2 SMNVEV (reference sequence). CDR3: CASSLMGEGYTF. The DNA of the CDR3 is TGTGCCAGCAGTTTAATGGGGGAGGGCTACACCTTC.

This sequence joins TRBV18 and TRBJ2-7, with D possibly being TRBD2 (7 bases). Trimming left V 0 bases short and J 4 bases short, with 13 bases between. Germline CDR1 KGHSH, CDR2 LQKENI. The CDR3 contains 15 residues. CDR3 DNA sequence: TGTGCCAGCTCACCACCGAACAGGGAGGGTTACGAGCAGTACTTC. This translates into CASSPPNREGYEQYF. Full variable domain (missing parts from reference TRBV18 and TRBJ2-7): NAGVMQNPRHLVRRRGQEARLRCSPMKGHSHVYWYRQLPEEGLKFMVYLQKENIIDESGMPKERFSAEFPKEGPSILRIQQVVRGDSAAYFCASSPPNREGYEQYFGPGTRLTVT.

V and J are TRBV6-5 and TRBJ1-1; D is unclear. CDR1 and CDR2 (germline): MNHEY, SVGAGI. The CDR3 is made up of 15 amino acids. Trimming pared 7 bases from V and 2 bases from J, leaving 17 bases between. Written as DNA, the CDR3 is TGTGCCAGCACCCCAAGTCAGGTTTATAACACTGAAGCTTTCTTT. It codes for CASTPSQVYNTEAFF.

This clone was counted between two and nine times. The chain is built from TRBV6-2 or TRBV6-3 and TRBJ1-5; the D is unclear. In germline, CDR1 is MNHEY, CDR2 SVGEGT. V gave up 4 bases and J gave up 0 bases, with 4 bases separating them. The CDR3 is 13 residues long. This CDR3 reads CASSWDSNQPQHF. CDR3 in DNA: TGTGCCAGCAGTTGGGATAGCAATCAGCCCCAGCATTTT.

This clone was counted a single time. As DNA, the CDR3 is TGTGCCAGCAGCGGACAAGGAGGGACAGGTGACATTCAGTACTTC. Its protein product is CASSGQGGTGDIQYF. This sequence joins TRBV9 and TRBJ2-4, with 8 bases lining up with TRBD1. Germline V gene data show CDR1 as SGDLS and CDR2 as YYNGEE. The CDR3 length is 15 residues. Trimming at V came to 3 bases and at J to 8 bases, leaving 10 bases not matched to a gene.

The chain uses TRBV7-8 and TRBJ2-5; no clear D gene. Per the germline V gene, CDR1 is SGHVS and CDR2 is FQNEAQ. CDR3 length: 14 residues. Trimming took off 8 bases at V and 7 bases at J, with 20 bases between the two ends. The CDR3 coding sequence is TGTGCCAGCTCGGAGAGTGGGGTGGGGTTGACCCAGTACTTC. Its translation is CASSESGVGLTQYF.

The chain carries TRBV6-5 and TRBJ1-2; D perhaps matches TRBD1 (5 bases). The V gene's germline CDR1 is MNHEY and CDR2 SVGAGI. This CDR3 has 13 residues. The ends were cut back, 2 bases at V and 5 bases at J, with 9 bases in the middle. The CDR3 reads CASSYDRRYGYTF. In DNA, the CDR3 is TGTGCCAGCAGTTACGACAGAAGGTATGGCTACACCTTC.

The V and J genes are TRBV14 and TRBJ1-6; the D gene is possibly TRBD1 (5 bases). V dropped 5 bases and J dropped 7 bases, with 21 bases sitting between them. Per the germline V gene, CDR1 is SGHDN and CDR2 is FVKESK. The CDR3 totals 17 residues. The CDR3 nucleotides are TGTGCCAGCAGCTCCAGAGGAGGCAGGAGACAGAATTCACCCCTCCACTTT. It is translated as CASSSRGGRRQNSPLHF.

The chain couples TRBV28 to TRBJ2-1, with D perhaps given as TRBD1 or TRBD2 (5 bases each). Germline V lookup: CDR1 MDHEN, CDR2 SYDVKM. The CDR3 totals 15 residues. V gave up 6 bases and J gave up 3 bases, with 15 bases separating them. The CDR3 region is CASRAPGLNYNEQFF. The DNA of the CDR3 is TGTGCCAGCAGGGCCCCGGGGCTGAACTACAATGAGCAGTTCTTC.

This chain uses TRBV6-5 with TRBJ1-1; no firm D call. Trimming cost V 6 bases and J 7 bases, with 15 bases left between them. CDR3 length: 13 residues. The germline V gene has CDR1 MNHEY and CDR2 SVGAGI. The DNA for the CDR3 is TGTGCCAGCAGCTCAAGCACAAAGGGTGAAGCTTTCTTT. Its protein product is CASSSSTKGEAFF.

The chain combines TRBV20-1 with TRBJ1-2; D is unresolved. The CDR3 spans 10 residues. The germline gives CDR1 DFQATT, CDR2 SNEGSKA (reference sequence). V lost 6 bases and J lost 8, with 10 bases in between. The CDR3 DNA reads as TGCAGTGCCTTCTCCGGAGGCTACACCTTC. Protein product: CSAFSGGYTF.

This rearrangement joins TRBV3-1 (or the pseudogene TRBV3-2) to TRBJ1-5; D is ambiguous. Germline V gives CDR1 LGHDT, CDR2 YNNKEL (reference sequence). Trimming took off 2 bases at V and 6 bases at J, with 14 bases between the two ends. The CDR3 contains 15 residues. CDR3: CASSQLWDKRQPQHF. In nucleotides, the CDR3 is TGTGCCAGCAGCCAATTGTGGGATAAGCGTCAGCCCCAGCATTTT.

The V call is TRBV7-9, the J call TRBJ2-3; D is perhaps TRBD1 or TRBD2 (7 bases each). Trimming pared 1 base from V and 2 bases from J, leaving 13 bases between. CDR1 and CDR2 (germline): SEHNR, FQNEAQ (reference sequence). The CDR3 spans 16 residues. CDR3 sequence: CASSLGEGQHTDTQYF. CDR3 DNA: TGTGCCAGCAGCTTAGGGGAGGGACAGCACACAGATACGCAGTATTTT.

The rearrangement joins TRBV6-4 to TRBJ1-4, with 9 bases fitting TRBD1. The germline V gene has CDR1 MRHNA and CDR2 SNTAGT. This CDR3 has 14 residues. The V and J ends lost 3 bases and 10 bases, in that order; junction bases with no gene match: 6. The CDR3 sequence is CASSEQTGGGKLFF. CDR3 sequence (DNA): TGTGCCAGCAGTGAGCAAACAGGGGGCGGAAAACTGTTTTTT.

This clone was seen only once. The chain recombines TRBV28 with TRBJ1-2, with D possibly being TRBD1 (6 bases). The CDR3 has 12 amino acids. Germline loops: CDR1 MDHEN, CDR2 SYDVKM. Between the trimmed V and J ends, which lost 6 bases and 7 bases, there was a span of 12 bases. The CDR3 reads CASSSTGTGYTF. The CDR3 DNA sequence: TGTGCCAGCAGCTCAACAGGGACTGGCTACACCTTC.

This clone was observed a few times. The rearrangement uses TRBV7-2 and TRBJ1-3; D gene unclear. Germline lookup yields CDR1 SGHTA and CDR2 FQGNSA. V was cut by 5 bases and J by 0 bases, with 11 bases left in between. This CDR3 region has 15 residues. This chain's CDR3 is CASSLDVGSGNTIYF. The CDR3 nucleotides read TGTGCCAGCAGCCTGGACGTCGGCTCTGGAAACACCATATATTTT.

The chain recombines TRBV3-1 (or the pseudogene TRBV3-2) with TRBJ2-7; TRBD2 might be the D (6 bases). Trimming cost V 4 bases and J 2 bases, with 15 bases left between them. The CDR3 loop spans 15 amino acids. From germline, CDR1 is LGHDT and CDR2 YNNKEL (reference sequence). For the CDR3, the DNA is TGTGCCAGCAGCCCGACTGAACGCGGGACCTACGAGCAGTACTTC. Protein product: CASSPTERGTYEQYF.

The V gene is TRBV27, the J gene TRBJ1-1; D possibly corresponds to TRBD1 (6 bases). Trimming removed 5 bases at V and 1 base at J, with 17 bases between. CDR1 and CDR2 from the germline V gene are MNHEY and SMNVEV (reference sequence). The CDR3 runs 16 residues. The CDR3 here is CASSTAPGAGNTEAFF. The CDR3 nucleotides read TGTGCCAGCAGTACGGCCCCGGGGGCAGGGAACACTGAAGCTTTCTTT.

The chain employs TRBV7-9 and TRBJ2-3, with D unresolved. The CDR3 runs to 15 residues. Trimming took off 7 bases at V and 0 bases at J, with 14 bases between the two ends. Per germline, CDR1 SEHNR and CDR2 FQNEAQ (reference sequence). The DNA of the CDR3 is TGTGCCAGCACCATATCACTATCTAGCACAGATACGCAGTATTTT. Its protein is CASTISLSSTDTQYF.

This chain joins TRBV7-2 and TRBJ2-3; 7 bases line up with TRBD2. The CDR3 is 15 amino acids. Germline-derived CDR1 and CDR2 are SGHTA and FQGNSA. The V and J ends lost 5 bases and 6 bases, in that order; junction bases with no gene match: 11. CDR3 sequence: CASSLTAGRWDTQYF. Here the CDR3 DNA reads TGTGCCAGCAGCCTTACAGCGGGGCGTTGGGATACGCAGTATTTT.

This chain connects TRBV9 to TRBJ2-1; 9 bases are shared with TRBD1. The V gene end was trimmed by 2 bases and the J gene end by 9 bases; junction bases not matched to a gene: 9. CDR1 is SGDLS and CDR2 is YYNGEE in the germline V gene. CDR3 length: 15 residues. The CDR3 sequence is CASSVLGQGIFEQFF. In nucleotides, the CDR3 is TGTGCCAGCAGCGTTCTGGGACAGGGAATATTTGAGCAGTTCTTC.

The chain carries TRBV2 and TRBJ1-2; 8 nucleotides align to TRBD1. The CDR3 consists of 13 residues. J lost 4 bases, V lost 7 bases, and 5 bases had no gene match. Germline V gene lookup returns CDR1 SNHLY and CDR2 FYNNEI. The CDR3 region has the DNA TGTGCCAGCAACAGGGACAGGCGCTATGGCTACACCTTC. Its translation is CASNRDRRYGYTF.

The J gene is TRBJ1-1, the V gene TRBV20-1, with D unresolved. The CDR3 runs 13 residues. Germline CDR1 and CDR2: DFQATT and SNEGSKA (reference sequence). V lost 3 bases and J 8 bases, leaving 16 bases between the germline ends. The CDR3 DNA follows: TGCAGTGCTAGTAATGATCCCCCAAGGGAAGCTTTCTTT. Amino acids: CSASNDPPREAFF.

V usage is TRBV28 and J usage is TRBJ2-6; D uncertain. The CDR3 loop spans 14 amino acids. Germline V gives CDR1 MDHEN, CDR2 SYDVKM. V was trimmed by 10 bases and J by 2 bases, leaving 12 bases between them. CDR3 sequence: CAITQTTGANVLTF. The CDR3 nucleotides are TGTGCCATAACCCAGACCACTGGGGCCAACGTCCTGACTTTC.